This T cell receptor beta chain was recorded in a study of T cell changes during pregnancy in multiple sclerosis. The CDR3 covers 16 residues. The ends lost 4 bases at V and 0 bases at J; junction bases unmatched: 5. Germline CDR1 is SGHNT and CDR2 is YENEEA. Clones were sequenced by immunoSEQ multiplex PCR, and TCRdb holds only the in-frame ones, with some missing. Of tens of thousands of clones in the sample, roughly 90% were seen once. This clonotype was obtained from a female donor with multiple sclerosis, enrolled in a pregnancy study. The chain carries TRBV11-3 and TRBJ2-3; 9 positions agree with TRBD2. This material consisted of CD4+ T cells from peripheral blood mononuclear cells, taken after pregnancy. In DNA, the CDR3 is TGTGCCAGCAGCTCAAGGAGCGGGAGGAGCACAGATACGCAGTATTTT. Translated, it gives CASSSRSGRSTDTQYF.